The T cell receptor (beta chain) under discussion was sequenced for a study of technical replicates of blood from a handful of donors (dated by TCRdb to the late 2010s). The library relied on the immunoSEQ multiplex PCR assay. TCRdb took over this immuneACCESS table, retaining in-frame rearrangements with V and J assigned. Such tables are incomplete; in checked studies, under half of the missing clones stem from an unresolved V gene, and the remainder is unexplained. The sample table contains 70,000 to 95,000 clones; only one count was recorded for approximately 95% of them. The ten largest clones add up to 0.25% of the sample. Regarding this clone: The specificity of this receptor is unknown. No qualities accompany the bases; no much larger clone lies one base away.

Including the terminal cysteine and phenylalanine, the CDR3 comprises 14 residues. The read is trimmed to its CDR3 DNA, 42 bases read in frame from base 1. The trim is 7 bases for V and 0 bases for J, with a gap of 13 bases between the germline ends. Via the germline V gene (reference sequence), CDR1 is LNHDA and CDR2 SQIVND. The sequencing sample was made of T cells isolated from PBMCs. The sequence links TRBV19 to TRBJ2-7; a weak D assignment points to TRBD1 (5 bases agree). This receptor was identified in a human donor in good health. The CDR3 loop reads CASNRQLSSYEQYF. The nucleotides are TGTGCCAGTAATAGACAGTTGTCCTCCTACGAGCAGTACTTC.